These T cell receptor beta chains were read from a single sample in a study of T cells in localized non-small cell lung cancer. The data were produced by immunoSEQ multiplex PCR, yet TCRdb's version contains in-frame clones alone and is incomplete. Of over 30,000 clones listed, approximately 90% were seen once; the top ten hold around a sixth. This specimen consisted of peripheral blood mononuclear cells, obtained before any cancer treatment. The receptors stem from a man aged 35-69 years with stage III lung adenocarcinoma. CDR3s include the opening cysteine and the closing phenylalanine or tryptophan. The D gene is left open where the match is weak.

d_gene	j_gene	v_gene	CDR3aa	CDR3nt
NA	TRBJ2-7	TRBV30	CAWSDEGRTYEQYF	TGTGCCTGGAGTGATGAAGGCAGGACCTACGAGCAGTACTTC
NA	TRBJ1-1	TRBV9	CASSPRDVRGVTEAFF	TGTGCCAGCAGCCCAAGGGACGTTAGGGGAGTGACTGAAGCTTTCTTT
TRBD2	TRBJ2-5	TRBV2	CASSENQRGGETQYF	TGTGCCAGCAGTGAAAACCAGCGGGGGGGAGAGACCCAGTACTTC
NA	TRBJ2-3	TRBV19	CASSIIPSLADTQYF	TGTGCCAGTAGTATAATCCCCTCTCTTGCAGATACGCAGTATTTT
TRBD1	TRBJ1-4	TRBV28	CASRSGQPLAFATNEKLFF	TGTGCCAGCAGGTCGGGACAGCCTTTGGCCTTTGCAACTAATGAAAAACTGTTTTTT
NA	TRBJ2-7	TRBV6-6	CASSYRYDGRYEQYF	TGTGCCAGCAGTTACCGCTATGACGGTCGCTACGAGCAGTACTTC
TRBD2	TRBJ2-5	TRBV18	CASSPSGVRGETQYF	TGTGCCAGCTCACCAAGCGGGGTTAGAGGAGAGACCCAGTACTTC
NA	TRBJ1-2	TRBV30	CAVQGLGSYTF	TGTGCCGTCCAGGGCCTTGGGAGCTACACCTTC
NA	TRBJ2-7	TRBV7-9	CASSPEAAGNKYF	TGTGCCAGCAGCCCGGAGGCGGCTGGCAACAAGTACTTC
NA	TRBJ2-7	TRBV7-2	CASSFNGGGAYEQYF	TGTGCCAGCAGCTTTAACGGGGGTGGGGCCTACGAGCAGTACTTC
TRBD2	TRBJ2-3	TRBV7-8	CASSLETGTRRSTQYF	TGTGCCAGCAGCTTAGAAACCGGGACTAGACGCAGTACGCAGTATTTT
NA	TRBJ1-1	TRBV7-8	CASSLGSVVTEAFF	TGTGCCAGCAGCTTGGGGAGTGTCGTAACTGAAGCTTTCTTT
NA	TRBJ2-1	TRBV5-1	CASSLGFTRGSDEQFF	TGCGCCAGCAGCTTGGGCTTTACTAGAGGATCCGATGAGCAGTTCTTC
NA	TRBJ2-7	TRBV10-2	CASTEWQSYEQYF	TGCGCCAGTACAGAGTGGCAGTCCTACGAGCAGTACTTC
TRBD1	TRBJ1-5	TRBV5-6	CASSLRDRGLRQPQHF	TGTGCCAGCAGCCTCCGGGACAGGGGGCTAAGGCAGCCCCAGCATTTT
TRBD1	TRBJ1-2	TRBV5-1	CASSYSGTGEGGYTF	TGCGCCAGCAGCTATTCCGGGACAGGGGAGGGTGGCTACACCTTC
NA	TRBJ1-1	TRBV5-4	CASRAQGMNTEAFF	TGTGCCAGCAGGGCGCAGGGGATGAACACTGAAGCTTTCTTT
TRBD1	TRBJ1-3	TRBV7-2	CASSSPSGGWGNTIYF	TGTGCCAGCAGCTCCCCCTCAGGGGGCTGGGGAAACACCATATATTTT
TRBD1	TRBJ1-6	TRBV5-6	CASTRFLRETGDSPLHF	TGTGCCAGCACCCGTTTTCTAAGGGAAACAGGGGATTCACCCCTCCACTTT